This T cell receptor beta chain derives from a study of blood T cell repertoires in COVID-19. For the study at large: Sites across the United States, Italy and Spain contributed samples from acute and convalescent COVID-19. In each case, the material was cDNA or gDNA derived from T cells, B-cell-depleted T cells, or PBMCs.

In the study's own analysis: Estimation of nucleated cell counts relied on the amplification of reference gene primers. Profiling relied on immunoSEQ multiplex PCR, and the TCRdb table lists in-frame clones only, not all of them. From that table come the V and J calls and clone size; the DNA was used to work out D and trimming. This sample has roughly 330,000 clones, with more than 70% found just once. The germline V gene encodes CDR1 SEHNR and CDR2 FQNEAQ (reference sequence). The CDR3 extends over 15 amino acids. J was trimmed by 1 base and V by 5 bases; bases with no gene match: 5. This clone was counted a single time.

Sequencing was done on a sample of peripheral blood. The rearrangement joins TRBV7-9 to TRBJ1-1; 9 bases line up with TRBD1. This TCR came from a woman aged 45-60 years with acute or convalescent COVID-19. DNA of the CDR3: TGTGCCAGCAGCGCCTGGGACAGGGAGAACACTGAAGCTTTCTTT. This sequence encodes CASSAWDRENTEAFF. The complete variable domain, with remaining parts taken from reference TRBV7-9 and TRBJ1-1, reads DTGVSQNPRHKITKRGQNVTFRCDPISEHNRLYWYRQTLGQGPEFLTYFQNEAQLEKSRLLSDRFSAERPKGSFSTLEIQRTEQGDSAMYLCASSAWDRENTEAFFGQGTRLTVV.